This T cell receptor (beta chain) was retrieved from a study of blood T cell repertoires in COVID-19. Trimming took off 5 bases at V and 1 base at J, with 9 bases between the two ends. The CDR3 consists of 13 residues. Germline V gene sequence: CDR1 SGDLS, CDR2 YYNGEE. Sequencing used immunoSEQ multiplex PCR; TCRdb keeps in-frame clones, though not all of them. The sample includes under 150,000 clones, 80% to 85% seen only once; the top ten take under 5%. This clone appeared a single time. The chain couples TRBV9 to TRBJ2-5, with TRBD2 as a possible D gene (6 bases). The sample consisted of peripheral blood. This TCR derives from a woman aged 60-70 years with acute or convalescent COVID-19. As DNA, the CDR3 is TGTGCCAGCAGGGGGGAGGCCCAAGAGACCCAGTACTTC. Protein product: CASRGEAQETQYF.